Listed below are T cell receptor beta chains from one sample, sequenced in a study of T cell responses to AZD1222 COVID-19 vaccine. This table comes from immunoSEQ multiplex PCR, and its TCRdb copy is limited to in-frame clones, with some not included. This sample has 120,000 to 150,000 clones, with around 89% found just once. The sample here was peripheral blood, taken on day 0 of AZD1222 vaccination. The receptors derive from an adult in good health. Both conserved end residues are part of each CDR3. D genes are given only for firm matches. Rows may omit the clone size; those that give it use once, few, many or a size class.

V gene	J gene	D gene	CDR3 length	clone size	CDR3 protein	CDR3 DNA
TRBV15	TRBJ1-6	TRBD1	15	.	CATSSGQGLGSPLHF	TGTGCCACCAGCAGCGGACAGGGGTTGGGGTCACCCCTCCACTTT
TRBV5-6	TRBJ2-1	.	15	.	CASSLKGGSYNEQFF	TGTGCCAGCAGCTTAAAAGGGGGCTCCTACAATGAGCAGTTCTTC
TRBV5-4	TRBJ2-4	.	15	.	CASSLSGVAKNIQYF	TGTGCCAGCAGCCTGTCGGGAGTCGCCAAAAACATTCAGTACTTC
TRBV6-5	TRBJ1-5	.	11	.	CASTRPQPQHF	TGTGCCAGCACCAGGCCCCAGCCCCAGCATTTT
TRBV12-3/TRBV12-4	TRBJ2-7	.	13	.	CASSLGQSYEQYF	TGTGCCAGCAGTCTCGGACAGTCCTACGAGCAGTACTTC
TRBV30	TRBJ1-5	.	16	.	CAWSVPMQSSNQPQHF	TGTGCCTGGAGTGTACCGATGCAGAGTAGCAATCAGCCCCAGCATTTT
TRBV7-3	TRBJ2-7	TRBD2	13	many	CASSSSGGLEQYF	TGTGCCAGCAGCTCCAGCGGGGGGCTCGAGCAGTACTTC
TRBV6-2/TRBV6-3	TRBJ1-5	.	13	.	CASSSGFNQPQHF	TGTGCCAGCAGTTCAGGTTTCAATCAGCCCCAGCATTTT
TRBV28	TRBJ2-7	.	14	.	CASSLLKMWYEQYF	TGTGCCAGCAGTTTACTGAAGATGTGGTACGAGCAGTACTTC
TRBV6-6	TRBJ1-6	TRBD1	15	.	CASSFGQGHNSPLHF	TGTGCCAGCAGTTTCGGACAGGGCCATAATTCACCCCTCCACTTT
TRBV5-1	TRBJ2-1	TRBD2	14	.	CASMGGGHYNEQFF	TGCGCCAGCATGGGGGGAGGGCACTACAATGAGCAGTTCTTC
TRBV6-1	TRBJ2-7	TRBD1	18	.	CASSEVRGGDRGFYEQYF	TGTGCCAGCAGTGAAGTGAGGGGAGGGGACAGGGGTTTCTACGAGCAGTACTTC
TRBV7-8	TRBJ1-4	.	16	.	CASSLGQAPSNEKLFF	TGTGCCAGCAGCTTAGGGCAGGCGCCTTCTAATGAAAAACTGTTTTTT
TRBV5-4	TRBJ2-5	TRBD1	15	once	CASSQIQGGPETQYF	TGTGCCAGCAGCCAGATACAGGGGGGCCCTGAGACCCAGTACTTC
TRBV28	TRBJ1-2	.	12	.	CASSRYPYGYTF	TGTGCCAGCAGTCGGTACCCCTATGGCTACACCTTC
TRBV2	TRBJ1-4	.	13	.	CASSGLIEEKLFF	TGTGCCAGCAGTGGGCTTATAGAGGAAAAACTGTTTTTT
TRBV19	TRBJ2-7	TRBD2	14	few	CASRERGTSYEQYF	TGTGCCAGTAGGGAGCGGGGTACCTCCTACGAGCAGTACTTC
TRBV28	TRBJ2-3	TRBD1	14	once	CASSTGGITDTQYF	TGTGCCAGCAGTACAGGGGGAATCACAGATACGCAGTATTTT
TRBV30	TRBJ1-5	.	15	few	CAWSVQGGGAQPQHF	TGTGCCTGGAGTGTACAGGGAGGTGGGGCTCAGCCCCAGCATTTT
TRBV4-3	TRBJ2-1	TRBD2	17	.	CASSQDQRLAVYNEQFF	TGCGCCAGCAGCCAAGATCAGAGACTAGCGGTCTACAATGAGCAGTTCTTC
TRBV12-3/TRBV12-4	TRBJ1-1	.	13	.	CASSLTLNTEAFF	TGTGCCAGCAGTTTGACCCTGAACACTGAAGCTTTCTTT
TRBV7-8	TRBJ2-2	.	15	.	CASSSQRGAGGELFF	TGTGCCAGCAGCTCGCAAAGGGGGGCAGGCGGGGAGCTGTTTTTT
TRBV21-1	TRBJ2-3	.	17	.	CASSTAGGDTGTDTQYF	TGTGCCAGCAGCACCGCCGGCGGGGACACGGGCACAGATACGCAGTATTTT
TRBV5-1	TRBJ2-5	.	13	.	CASSQGTLGTQYF	TGCGCCAGCAGCCAAGGGACTCTGGGGACCCAGTACTTC
TRBV2	TRBJ1-5	.	17	few	CASSEALGWAGEQPQHF	TGTGCCAGCAGTGAAGCGCTTGGGTGGGCGGGGGAGCAGCCCCAGCATTTT
TRBV7-9	TRBJ2-7	TRBD1	15	.	CASSSDYRGLYEQYF	TGTGCCAGCAGCTCTGACTACAGGGGGCTCTACGAGCAGTACTTC
TRBV7-2	TRBJ2-7	.	11	.	CASSADGGQYF	TGTGCCAGCAGCGCCGACGGGGGACAGTACTTC
TRBV7-2	TRBJ2-3	.	12	once	CASSAALDTQYF	TGTGCCAGCAGCGCCGCACTGGATACGCAGTATTTT
TRBV15	TRBJ1-1	.	17	once	CATSRSAGGRRNTEAFF	TGTGCCACCAGCAGATCGGCGGGGGGCCGGCGGAACACTGAAGCTTTCTTT
TRBV2	TRBJ2-5	.	14	.	CATKGRLGVETQYF	TGTGCCACCAAGGGACGGCTGGGGGTTGAGACCCAGTACTTC
TRBV7-9	TRBJ2-2	.	14	.	CASSLVGGTGELFF	TGTGCCAGCAGCTTAGTCGGGGGTACCGGGGAGCTGTTTTTT
TRBV6-5	TRBJ1-1	TRBD1	11	.	CASRTQGGAFF	TGTGCCAGCAGGACACAGGGGGGGGCTTTCTTT
TRBV19	TRBJ2-7	TRBD1	14	.	CASRGRDRDYEQYF	TGTGCCAGTAGGGGCCGGGACAGGGACTACGAGCAGTACTTC
TRBV30	TRBJ2-1	.	15	.	CAWSVGAGRYNEQFF	TGTGCCTGGAGTGTTGGGGCGGGGCGATACAATGAGCAGTTCTTC
TRBV5-6	TRBJ2-1	.	16	.	CASSFAPLGAYNEQFF	TGTGCCAGCAGCTTTGCCCCTTTGGGGGCCTACAATGAGCAGTTCTTC
TRBV2	TRBJ1-5	TRBD1	13	.	CATSRDRDQPQHF	TGTGCCACTTCTCGGGACAGGGATCAGCCCCAGCATTTT
TRBV18	TRBJ1-4	.	11	.	CASSAGEKLFF	TGTGCCAGCTCAGCTGGAGAAAAACTGTTTTTT
TRBV20-1	TRBJ1-3	.	11	few	CSAPRGNTIYF	TGCAGTGCCCCCCGGGGGAACACCATATATTTT
TRBV7-8	TRBJ1-2	TRBD1	15	.	CASSARQGGGYGYTF	TGTGCCAGCAGCGCCAGACAGGGGGGTGGCTATGGCTACACCTTC
TRBV5-1	TRBJ2-7	TRBD2	13	few	CASGTSGMYEQYF	TGCGCCAGCGGGACTAGCGGGATGTACGAGCAGTACTTC
TRBV10-3	TRBJ2-7	TRBD2	13	once	CAIRTSGMGEQYF	TGTGCCATCAGGACTAGCGGGATGGGGGAGCAGTACTTC
TRBV11-3	TRBJ2-7	.	14	.	CASSRLSGSLEQYF	TGTGCCAGCAGCCGATTATCCGGGAGCCTCGAGCAGTACTTC
TRBV19	TRBJ1-2	.	15	.	CASSIDVWANYGYTF	TGTGCCAGTAGTATAGACGTATGGGCTAACTATGGCTACACCTTC
TRBV19	TRBJ1-2	.	16	.	CASSRPQVTLYYGYTF	TGTGCCAGTAGTAGACCCCAGGTCACCCTCTACTATGGCTACACCTTC
TRBV25-1	TRBJ1-5	.	13	.	CASSGEGNQPQHF	TGTGCCAGCAGTGGGGAGGGAAATCAGCCCCAGCATTTT
TRBV24-1	TRBJ2-7	TRBD2	15	.	CATSDPTSGDYEQYF	TGTGCCACCAGTGACCCGACTAGCGGGGACTACGAGCAGTACTTC
TRBV30	TRBJ1-6	TRBD1	13	.	CAWGWDRNSPLHF	TGTGCCTGGGGGTGGGACAGGAATTCACCCCTCCACTTT
TRBV18	TRBJ2-2	TRBD1	16	.	CASSPNLGQGTGELFF	TGTGCCAGCTCACCAAATCTCGGACAGGGGACCGGGGAGCTGTTTTTT
TRBV5-1	TRBJ1-1	.	14	.	CASSLDSGDTEAFF	TGCGCCAGCAGCTTGGACAGCGGAGACACTGAAGCTTTCTTT
TRBV27	TRBJ1-2	.	15	.	CASSLDSRLDYGYTF	TGTGCCAGCAGTTTAGATTCTCGACTCGACTATGGCTACACCTTC
TRBV18	TRBJ2-1	TRBD1	15	.	CASSPLTGLSNEQFF	TGTGCCAGCTCACCGCTGACAGGGCTGAGCAATGAGCAGTTCTTC
TRBV2	TRBJ1-1	.	12	once	CASRNPNTEAFF	TGTGCCAGCAGGAACCCGAACACTGAAGCTTTCTTT
TRBV9	TRBJ2-5	.	13	.	CASSYSGKETQYF	TGTGCCAGCAGCTATTCCGGGAAAGAGACCCAGTACTTC
TRBV11-3	TRBJ2-4	.	12	.	CASKGVGDIQYF	TGTGCCAGCAAAGGGGTCGGGGACATTCAGTACTTC
TRBV9	TRBJ1-1	TRBD1	16	.	CASSVEGGTVNTEAFF	TGTGCCAGCAGCGTAGAAGGGGGGACAGTTAACACTGAAGCTTTCTTT
TRBV7-2	TRBJ1-2	.	15	.	CASSPGGGINYGYTF	TGTGCCAGCAGCCCGGGGGGGGGAATTAACTATGGCTACACCTTC
TRBV10-1	TRBJ2-5	.	17	.	CASSDPGRPTNQETQYF	TGCGCCAGCAGCGATCCGGGACGCCCTACTAATCAAGAGACCCAGTACTTC
TRBV5-1	TRBJ1-6	.	14	.	CASRDASNNSPLHF	TGCGCCAGTCGGGACGCCTCTAATAATTCACCCCTCCACTTT
TRBV2	TRBJ1-2	.	15	few	CASRLGVAVGFGYTF	TGTGCCAGCCGTCTGGGGGTGGCCGTAGGGTTTGGCTACACCTTC
TRBV6-5	TRBJ1-4	.	15	.	CASSYSGTLNEKLFF	TGTGCCAGCAGTTACTCCGGGACGCTTAATGAAAAACTGTTTTTT